This section outlines one T cell receptor (beta chain) sequence together with its context. Germline assignment: CDR1 LNHNV and CDR2 YYDKDF (reference sequence). This CDR3 is built from 15 residues. The ends were cut back, 0 bases at V and 8 bases at J, with 13 bases in the middle. These data originate in a study of T cell changes during pregnancy in multiple sclerosis. Assay used: immunoSEQ multiplex PCR; TCRdb lists only in-frame clones, some missing. This repertoire shows just under 80,000 clones, approximately 95% found once; its top ten account for 1%. The sequencing used peripheral blood, collected in the first trimester of pregnancy. The TCR comes from a female donor with multiple sclerosis, enrolled in a pregnancy study. This chain uses TRBV15 with TRBJ1-4, with D uncertain. CDR3 nucleotide sequence: TGTGCCACCAGCAGAGATGGGCTGCTCGGCGAAAAACTGTTTTTT. It yields the protein CATSRDGLLGEKLFF.